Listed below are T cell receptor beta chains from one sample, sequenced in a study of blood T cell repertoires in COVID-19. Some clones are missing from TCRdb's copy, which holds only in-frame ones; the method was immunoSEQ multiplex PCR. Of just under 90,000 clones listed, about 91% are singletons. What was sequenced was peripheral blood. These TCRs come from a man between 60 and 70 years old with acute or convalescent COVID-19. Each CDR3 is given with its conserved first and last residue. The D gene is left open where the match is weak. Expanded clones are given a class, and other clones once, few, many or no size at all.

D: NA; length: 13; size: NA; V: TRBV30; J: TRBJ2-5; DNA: TGTGCCCACGCCGGGGGTCAACAAGAGACCCAGTACTTC; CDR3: CAHAGGQQETQYF
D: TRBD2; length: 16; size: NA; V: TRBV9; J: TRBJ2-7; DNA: TGTGCCAGCAGCCCTAAATCCGGGACTACTCGATACGAGCAGTACTTC; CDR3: CASSPKSGTTRYEQYF
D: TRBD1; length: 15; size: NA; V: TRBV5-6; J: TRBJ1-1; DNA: TGTGCCAGCAGCGCCGGACAGGGTCGTCCCACTGAAGCTTTCTTT; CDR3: CASSAGQGRPTEAFF
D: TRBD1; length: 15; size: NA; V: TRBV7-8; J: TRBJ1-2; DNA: TGTGCCAGCAGCCTAAACAGGGGACCAAGCTATGGCTACACCTTC; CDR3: CASSLNRGPSYGYTF
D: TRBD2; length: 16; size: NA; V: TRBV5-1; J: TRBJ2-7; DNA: TGCGCCAGCAGCCGCGGGACTAGCGGGGGCTCCTACGAGCAGTACTTC; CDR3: CASSRGTSGGSYEQYF
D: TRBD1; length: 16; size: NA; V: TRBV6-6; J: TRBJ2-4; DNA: TGTGCCAGCAGAACAGGGACAGGGGTAGCCAAAAACATTCAGTACTTC; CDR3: CASRTGTGVAKNIQYF
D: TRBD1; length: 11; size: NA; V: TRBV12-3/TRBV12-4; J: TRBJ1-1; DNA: TGTGCCAGCAGTAAGGGACAGGGGGGTTTCTTT; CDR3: CASSKGQGGFF
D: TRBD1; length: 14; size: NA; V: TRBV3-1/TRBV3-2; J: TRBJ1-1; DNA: TGTGCCAGCAGCCAAGGGACAGGGTTGACTGAAGCTTTCTTT; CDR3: CASSQGTGLTEAFF
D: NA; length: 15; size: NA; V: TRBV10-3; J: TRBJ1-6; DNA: TGTGCCATCAGTGTTAATGGGGCGCACAATTCACCCCTCCACTTT; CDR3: CAISVNGAHNSPLHF
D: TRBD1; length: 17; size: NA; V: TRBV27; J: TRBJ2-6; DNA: TGTGCCAGCAGTTTTAGGGGCGACAGGGCTGGGGCCAACGTCCTGACTTTC; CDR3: CASSFRGDRAGANVLTF
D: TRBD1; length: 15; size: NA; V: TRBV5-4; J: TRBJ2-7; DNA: TGTGCCAGCAGCTTGGGCGACAGGGGGTTCTACGAGCAGTACTTC; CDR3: CASSLGDRGFYEQYF
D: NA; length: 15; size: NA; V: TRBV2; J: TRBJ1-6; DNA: TGTGCCAGCAGCGAGCGACAGGCTATTAATTCACCCCTCCACTTT; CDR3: CASSERQAINSPLHF
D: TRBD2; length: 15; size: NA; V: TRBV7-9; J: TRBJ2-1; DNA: TGTGCCAGCAGCCCTAGCGGGAGGGCCGGGAATGAGCAGTTCTTC; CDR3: CASSPSGRAGNEQFF
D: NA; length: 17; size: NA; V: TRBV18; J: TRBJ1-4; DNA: TGTGCCAGCTCACCCCAACTCGCAGTGGGGGGTAATGAAAAACTGTTTTTT; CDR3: CASSPQLAVGGNEKLFF
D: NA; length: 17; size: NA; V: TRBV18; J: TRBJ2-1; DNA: TGTGCCAGCTCACCTCGGACTACTACACGCTCCTACAATGAGCAGTTCTTC; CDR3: CASSPRTTTRSYNEQFF
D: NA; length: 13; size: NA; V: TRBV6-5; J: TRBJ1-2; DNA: TGTGCCAGCAGTTATGAACGGGACTATGGCTACACCTTC; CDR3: CASSYERDYGYTF
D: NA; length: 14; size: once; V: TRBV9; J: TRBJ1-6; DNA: TGTGCCAGCAGCGTAGGCGGATTTGATTCACCCCTCCACTTT; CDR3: CASSVGGFDSPLHF
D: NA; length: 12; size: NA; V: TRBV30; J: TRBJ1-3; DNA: TGTGCCTGGAGTGTACTTGAAAACACCATATATTTT; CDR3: CAWSVLENTIYF
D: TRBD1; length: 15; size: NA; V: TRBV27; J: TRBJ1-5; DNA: TGTGCCAGGCCGACCGGGACAGGGGCAGGACAGCCCCAGCATTTT; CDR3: CARPTGTGAGQPQHF
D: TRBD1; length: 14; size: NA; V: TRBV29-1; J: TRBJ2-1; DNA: TGCAGCGTTGAGCTTACAGGGGGTTCGAATGAGCAGTTCTTC; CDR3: CSVELTGGSNEQFF
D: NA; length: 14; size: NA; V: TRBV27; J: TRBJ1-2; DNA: TGTGCCAGCAGTTTTCAGGGGATGGGGTATGGCTACACCTTC; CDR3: CASSFQGMGYGYTF
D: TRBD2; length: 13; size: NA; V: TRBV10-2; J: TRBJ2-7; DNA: TGCGCCAGCAGGGGCGGGGGGTCCTACGAGCAGTACTTC; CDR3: CASRGGGSYEQYF
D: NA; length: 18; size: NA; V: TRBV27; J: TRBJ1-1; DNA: TGTGCCAGCAGTTCCAGGGGCGGTTGGGTAGAAACGAACACTGAAGCTTTCTTT; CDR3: CASSSRGGWVETNTEAFF
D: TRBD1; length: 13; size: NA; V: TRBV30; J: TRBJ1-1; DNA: TGTGCCTGCACGGGACAGCCGAACACTGAAGCTTTCTTT; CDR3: CACTGQPNTEAFF
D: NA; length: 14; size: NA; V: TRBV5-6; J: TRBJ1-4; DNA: TGTGCCAGCAGCTTGACAGGAATTAATGAAAAACTGTTTTTT; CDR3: CASSLTGINEKLFF
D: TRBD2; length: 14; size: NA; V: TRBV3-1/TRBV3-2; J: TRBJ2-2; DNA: TGTGCCAGCAGGAGTAGCGGGAGAACCGGGGAGCTGTTTTTT; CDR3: CASRSSGRTGELFF
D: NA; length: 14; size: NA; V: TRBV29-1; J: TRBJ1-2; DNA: TGCAGCGTTGAGGATAGCCACTATAACTATGGCTACACCTTC; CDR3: CSVEDSHYNYGYTF
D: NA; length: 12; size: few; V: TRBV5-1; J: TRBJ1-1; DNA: TGCGCCAGCATTTCTCCGGGGGCTGAAGCTTTCTTT; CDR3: CASISPGAEAFF
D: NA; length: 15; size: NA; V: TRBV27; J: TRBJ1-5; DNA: TGTGCCAGCAGTTTGCGCGGAGTTCGGAATCAGCCCCAGCATTTT; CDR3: CASSLRGVRNQPQHF
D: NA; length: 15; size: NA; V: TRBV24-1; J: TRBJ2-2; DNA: TGTGCCACCAGTCCCAGGACAGCGTACACCGGGGAGCTGTTTTTT; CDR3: CATSPRTAYTGELFF
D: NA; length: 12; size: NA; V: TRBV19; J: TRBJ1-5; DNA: TGTGCCAGTAGTAGTCCAGATCAGCCCCAGCATTTT; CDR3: CASSSPDQPQHF